One and the same sample provided the 6 T cell receptor beta chains below, sequenced in a study of regulatory T cells in long-lasting Graves disease. TCR beta libraries were built with iRepertoire HTBI primers and Arm-PCR of CDR3 regions. One entry per CDR3 protein results from TCRdb running MiXCR on the multiplex PCR reads. The table records about 470,000 distinct CDR3 sequences, 20% to 25% of them present only once. Time point in this sample: persistent/refractory GD, antithyroid drugs over 5 years with positive TRAb. Researchers made the TCR library from RNA that was extracted from PBMCs. Material: peripheral blood mononuclear cells (PBMCs), obtained when the disease was refractory, from a patient treated with antithyroid drugs. The receptors were gathered from a female donor with Graves disease.

In this sample, this clonotype turned up a few times. This sequence joins TRBV29-1 and TRBJ2-7, with no clear D. Per the germline V gene, CDR1 is SQVTM and CDR2 is ANQGSEA. V was shortened by 4 bases and J by 2 bases, with 15 bases between the two germline ends. This CDR3 has 14 residues. CDR3 residues: CSVARDVHPYEQYF. The CDR3 DNA is TGCAGCGTTGCGCGAGACGTACACCCCTACGAGCAGTACTTC.

This clonotype was seen a few times. This sequence joins TRBV20-1 and TRBJ2-2; the match to TRBD1 covers 9 bases. CDR1 is DFQATT and CDR2 is SNEGSKA in the germline V gene (reference sequence). The J segment lost 6 bases and the V segment lost 4 bases, leaving 12 bases of the junction unmatched. CDR3 length: 16 amino acids. CDR3 in DNA: TGCAGTGCTACACCTCATACAGGGGGCGCCGCCGGGGAGCTGTTTTTT. Translating it yields CSATPHTGGAAGELFF.

This clonotype appeared a few times. The rearrangement joins TRBV6-5 to TRBJ2-2, with D possibly TRBD2 on 6 matching bases. CDR3 size: 14 residues. Trimming took 0 bases from V and 8 from J, leaving 10 bases between them. Germline V gene data show CDR1 as MNHEY and CDR2 as SVGAGI. The CDR3 coding sequence is TGTGCCAGCAGTTACTCGGGGGGAAGTGGGGAGCTGTTTTTT. Its translation: CASSYSGGSGELFF.

This clonotype was seen more than once but under ten times. The chain has TRBV12-3 or TRBV12-4 and TRBJ2-1; 11 nucleotides align to TRBD2. The CDR3 extends over 15 amino acids. Trimming removed 3 bases from V and 12 bases from J; junction bases left unmatched: 10. DNA for the CDR3: TGTGCCAGCAGTTTGGCACTAGCGGGGGTCGGTGTGCAGTTCTTC. Translating gives CASSLALAGVGVQFF.

This clonotype was recorded many times. V gene TRBV12-3 or TRBV12-4 combines with J gene TRBJ1-2; 7 nucleotides align to TRBD1. Trimming at V came to 0 bases and at J to 5 bases, leaving 9 bases not matched to a gene. This CDR3 is 16 amino acids long. The CDR3 DNA reads as TGTGCCAGCAGTTTAGCGGGAAAAGGGGGCAAGTATGGCTACACCTTC. The encoded protein is CASSLAGKGGKYGYTF.

In regard to this clonotype: This could be a read error, since a much larger clone is one nucleotide away. The chain has TRBV6-5 and TRBJ1-1, with D uncertain. The germline gives CDR1 MNHEY, CDR2 SVGAGI. V lost 4 bases and J 2 bases, leaving 14 bases between the germline ends. The CDR3 totals 15 residues. The CDR3 DNA follows: TGTGCCAGCAGTTCCCCCCCGTCGGGTAACACTGAAGCTTTCTTT. It translates to CASSSPPSGNTEAFF.